This T cell receptor beta chain was identified during a study of CD8 T cells in Susac syndrome. TCR beta sequences were obtained from blood CD8+ and CD4+ T cells. TEMRA cells were FACS-enriched, with CD8+ and CD4+ T cells isolated negatively. Per the germline V gene, CDR1 is LGHDT and CDR2 is YNNKEL (reference sequence). The CDR3 covers 15 residues. Trimming shortened V by 2 bases and J by 7 bases, and 14 bases separated the two germline ends. The table lists this clonotype with a count of one. Random-hexamer reverse transcription was applied to roughly 0.5 to 1 ug RNA. The CDR3 of TCR beta was amplified by immunoSEQ multiplex PCR across 54 Vbeta and 13 Jbeta. Using its own MiXCR run on the immunoSEQ multiplex PCR reads, TCRdb lists one record per CDR3 protein. The table records 150,000 to 180,000 distinct CDR3 sequences, 85% to 95% of them present only once.

Sequenced material: CD8+ T cells from PBMCs. The V gene is TRBV3-1, the J gene TRBJ2-2; D is perhaps TRBD1 (6 bases). The receptor comes from a human donor with multiple sclerosis. The CDR3 DNA is TGTGCCAGCAGCCAAACCGGCAGGGGAATCGGGGAGCTGTTTTTT. Amino acid sequence: CASSQTGRGIGELFF.